Sequencing of this T cell receptor (beta chain) was carried out in a study of shared clonotypes between healthy human individuals. Sequencing was performed with immunoSEQ multiplex PCR; in TCRdb, only in-frame clones are kept and a portion is missing. The table lists a few million clones, about nine tenths of them singletons. In the case of this clone: The germline gene is not matched at one end of the junction; a read error may be the cause.

CDR1 is SGHKS and CDR2 is YYEKEE in the germline V gene (reference sequence). The CDR3 is 17 residues long. The clonotype comes from a man between 18 and 35 years old in good health. Some clones in this sample may be carry-over from other donors' samples. Sequencing was performed on naive CD4+ T cells from PBMCs. Subset denoted: CD45RA+ positively selected. The gene calls are TRBV5-5 and TRBJ2-7; TRBD1 agrees at 9 bases. CDR3 nucleotides: TGTGCCAGCAGCTGGTCGCCGGGACAGGGAAACACCTACGCGCAGTACTTC. This translates into CASSWSPGQGNTYAQYF.